Below, 29 T cell receptor beta chains from the same sample are listed, as sequenced in a study of CD8 T cells in ankylosing spondylitis. Each CDR3 protein gets one entry after TCRdb re-called the 5' RACE reads with MiXCR. In the table there are a few hundred thousand distinct CDR3 sequences, around 21% of which are singletons. The specimen was blood, either unsorted or a sorted T cell fraction (not recorded which). These TCRs come from a female donor with ankylosing spondylitis or in good health (not recorded which).

This clonotype was observed a handful of times. V and J are TRBV7-2 and TRBJ2-3; the match to TRBD2 covers 8 bases. Germline assignment: CDR1 SGHTA and CDR2 FQGNSA. Trimming at V came to 5 bases and at J to 2 bases, leaving 6 bases not matched to a gene. This CDR3 is built from 15 residues. CDR3 in DNA: TGTGCCAGCAGCCCTCGCGGGAGGTCCACAGATACGCAGTATTTT. Encoded protein: CASSPRGRSTDTQYF.

This chain joins TRBV18 and TRBJ2-7; 10 nucleotides line up with TRBD1. With 6 bases clipped from V and 5 bases from J, the junction kept 7 bases outside the gene matches. This CDR3 is built from 14 residues. The germline gives CDR1 KGHSH, CDR2 LQKENI. The CDR3 spells CASSLGTGVDEQYF. The CDR3 coding sequence is TGTGCCAGCTCCCTCGGGACAGGGGTCGACGAGCAGTACTTC. The full variable domain, with the rest looked up from reference TRBV18 and TRBJ2-7, is NAGVMQNPRHLVRRRGQEARLRCSPMKGHSHVYWYRQLPEEGLKFMVYLQKENIIDESGMPKERFSAEFPKEGPSILRIQQVVRGDSAAYFCASSLGTGVDEQYFGPGTRLTVT.

This clonotype has a count of ten or more. The chain couples TRBV27 to TRBJ2-7; D possibly corresponds to TRBD2 (6 bases). The CDR3 loop spans 16 amino acids. CDR1 and CDR2 from the germline V gene are MNHEY and SMNVEV (reference sequence). Deletions cut 4 bases from V and 5 bases from J, with 21 bases between. CDR3 sequence reads: CASSSHVETRRDEQYF. The CDR3 nucleotides read TGTGCCAGCAGTTCCCACGTCGAGACTAGGCGGGACGAGCAGTACTTC.

There are many counts of this clonotype. The V gene is TRBV29-1, the J gene TRBJ2-1; D gene unclear. Germline V gene data show CDR1 as SQVTM and CDR2 as ANQGSEA. The V gene lost 1 base and the J gene lost 6 bases, with 7 bases spanning the gap. The CDR3 is 12 amino acids. The CDR3 reads CSVEVAGNEQFF. Here the CDR3 DNA reads TGCAGCGTTGAAGTTGCAGGCAATGAGCAGTTCTTC.

This chain uses TRBV12-3 or TRBV12-4 with TRBJ2-3; D possibly corresponds to TRBD2 (5 bases). Trimming cost V 3 bases and J 0 bases, with 19 bases left between them. The CDR3 extends over 18 amino acids. CDR3 sequence (DNA): TGTGCCAGCAGTTTTGGAAGACTACCGCGAACTAGCACAGATACGCAGTATTTT. It specifies CASSFGRLPRTSTDTQYF.

This clonotype was counted ten times or more. The chain's CDR3 is CASSLTGTMATNEKLFF. DNA of the CDR3: TGTGCCAGCAGCCTGACAGGGACGATGGCAACTAATGAAAAACTGTTTTTT. The chain uses TRBV7-2 and TRBJ1-4; 7 bases fit TRBD1. The CDR3 has 17 residues. With V trimmed by 5 bases and J by 0 bases, 9 bases remained unmatched. Germline V gene sequence: CDR1 SGHTA, CDR2 FQGNSA.

This chain uses TRBV10-1 with TRBJ2-7; 10 bases map to TRBD2. This CDR3 region has 14 residues. The germline CDR1 and CDR2 sequences are WNHNN and SYGVQD (reference sequence). The V gene end was trimmed by 10 bases and the J gene end by 4 bases; junction bases not matched to a gene: 10. CDR3 loop: CATSPSGSLYEQYF. CDR3 DNA: TGCGCCACCTCCCCTAGCGGGAGCTTGTACGAGCAGTACTTC.

There are many counts of this clonotype. This chain joins TRBV7-9 and TRBJ1-2; D call uncertain. The V gene's germline CDR1 is SEHNR and CDR2 FQNEAQ (reference sequence). Trimming stripped 3 bases from V and 0 bases from J, with 14 bases between. The CDR3 totals 16 residues. The CDR3 DNA reads TGTGCCAGCAGCTTCGGTGAAGTAACTACTAACTATGGCTACACCTTC. Translating gives CASSFGEVTTNYGYTF.

The chain recombines TRBV27 with TRBJ2-3, with TRBD1 identical over 12 bases. V dropped 5 bases and J dropped 6; count of bases not matched to a gene: 9. The CDR3 loop spans 16 amino acids. Germline-derived CDR1 and CDR2 are MNHEY and SMNVEV (reference sequence). CDR3 DNA: TGTGCCAGCAGTCCCACCCGGGACAGGGGGCATGATACGCAGTATTTT. Translated, it gives CASSPTRDRGHDTQYF.

This clonotype has just a few counts. The rearrangement uses TRBV27 and TRBJ2-3; 9 nucleotides align to TRBD2. The CDR3 sequence is 15 residues long. CDR1 and CDR2 (germline): MNHEY, SMNVEV (reference sequence). J gave up 7 bases and V 5 bases, and 10 bases lay outside the gene matches. CDR3 coding DNA: TGTGCCAGCAGTCTCTTAGCGGGAGAGAGGAATACGCAGTATTTT. It yields the protein CASSLLAGERNTQYF.

This clonotype was counted at least ten times. The chain employs TRBV11-2 and TRBJ1-1; D is undetermined. The CDR3 spans 12 residues. Trimming removed 2 bases from V and 2 bases from J, with 3 bases in between. Germline V gene lookup returns CDR1 SGHAT and CDR2 FQNNGV. The CDR3 loop reads CASSLPNTEAFF. CDR3 bases: TGTGCCAGCAGCTTACCAAACACTGAAGCTTTCTTT.

This sequence joins TRBV28 and TRBJ1-2; no clear D gene. Trimming removed 1 base from V and 2 bases from J, with 8 bases in between. This CDR3 has 14 residues. Germline V gives CDR1 MDHEN, CDR2 SYDVKM. CDR3 in amino acids: CASSLSDWNYGYTF. DNA of the CDR3: TGTGCCAGCAGTTTATCCGACTGGAACTATGGCTACACCTTC.

This clonotype was observed a handful of times. The chain employs TRBV4-3 and TRBJ2-3, with 11 positions matching TRBD2. This CDR3 comprises 15 residues. V shed 5 bases and J 4 bases; nucleotides not matched to a gene: 5. Germline V CDR1 and CDR2: LGHNA, YSLEER. This CDR3 reads CASSERLAGPDTQYF. For the CDR3, the DNA is TGCGCCAGCAGCGAGAGACTAGCGGGGCCAGATACGCAGTATTTT.

This clonotype turned up a few times. The chain carries TRBV29-1 and TRBJ1-1; 10 bases align to TRBD1. Germline V CDR1 and CDR2: SQVTM, ANQGSEA. This CDR3 has 14 residues. The J segment lost 2 bases and the V segment lost 3 bases, leaving 3 bases of the junction unmatched. For the CDR3, the DNA is TGCAGCGTTGAGGAGACAGGGGGCAACACTGAAGCTTTCTTT. Its translation: CSVEETGGNTEAFF. The entire variable domain, with the rest obtained from reference TRBV29-1 and TRBJ1-1, is as follows: SAVISQKPSRDICQRGTSLTIQCQVDSQVTMMFWYRQQPGQSLTLIATANQGSEATYESGFVIDKFPISRPNLTFSTLTVSNMSPEDSSIYLCSVEETGGNTEAFFGQGTRLTVV.

V usage is TRBV24-1 and J usage is TRBJ2-1; TRBD2 agrees at 8 bases. CDR3 length: 15 amino acids. V was clipped by 6 bases and J by 8 bases; unmatched bases: 11. Germline CDR1 reads KGHDR; CDR2 reads SFDVKD. CDR3 sequence: CATSLSGRAFDEQFF. The CDR3 region has the DNA TGTGCCACCAGTCTTTCCGGGAGGGCCTTTGATGAGCAGTTCTTC.

The rearrangement links TRBV10-1 to TRBJ2-7, with 10 bases fitting TRBD2. CDR3 length: 15 residues. V shed 2 bases, J shed 5 bases, and the junction held 6 bases outside the gene matches. CDR1 and CDR2 (germline): WNHNN, SYGVQD (reference sequence). CDR3 nucleotides: TGCGCCAGCAGTGAGAGAAGCGGGAGGGGCAACGAGCAGTACTTC. Its translation: CASSERSGRGNEQYF.

The V call is TRBV5-1, the J call TRBJ2-3; 11 bases fit TRBD2. Per germline, CDR1 SGHRS and CDR2 YFSETQ. The CDR3 is 14 residues long. V shed 4 bases and J 5 bases; nucleotides not matched to a gene: 3. CDR3 sequence: CASSKTSGVDTQYF. As DNA, the CDR3 is TGCGCCAGCAGCAAGACTAGCGGGGTAGATACGCAGTATTTT. Using reference TRBV5-1 and TRBJ2-3 for the parts outside the CDR3, the full variable domain is KAGVTQTPRYLIKTRGQQVTLSCSPISGHRSVSWYQQTPGQGLQFLFEYFSETQRNKGNFPGRFSGRQFSNSRSEMNVSTLELGDSALYLCASSKTSGVDTQYFGPGTRLTVL.

The chain employs TRBV6-4 and TRBJ2-1; TRBD2 is a possible D gene (6 bases). Trimming removed 2 bases from V and 2 bases from J, with 13 bases in between. Germline V gives CDR1 MRHNA, CDR2 SNTAGT. The CDR3 contains 16 residues. The CDR3 DNA is TGTGCCAGCAGTGACGGACCGGGGAGGACCTACAATGAGCAGTTCTTC. Translating it yields CASSDGPGRTYNEQFF.

The rearrangement joins TRBV6-1 to TRBJ2-7; 9 nucleotides agree with TRBD1. J was trimmed by 2 bases and V by 8 bases; bases with no gene match: 7. Germline loops: CDR1 MNHNS, CDR2 SASEGT. There are 14 residues in the CDR3. The CDR3 region is CASSRGTGTYEQYF. As DNA, the CDR3 is TGTGCCAGCTCGAGGGGGACAGGGACCTACGAGCAGTACTTC.

As DNA, the CDR3 is TGCAGTGCTGCATCGGAGGCCTACGAGCAGTACTTC. Translated, it gives CSAASEAYEQYF. This rearrangement joins TRBV20-1 to TRBJ2-7; maybe TRBD2 (5 bases). Trimming cost V 5 bases and J 2 bases, with 10 bases left between them. The germline V gene has CDR1 DFQATT and CDR2 SNEGSKA (reference sequence). CDR3 length equals 12 residues.

The V and J genes are TRBV9 and TRBJ2-2; tentatively, D is TRBD2 (6 bases). The V end was cut by 0 bases, the J end by 5 bases, with 17 bases between. This CDR3 is 17 amino acids long. Germline V gives CDR1 SGDLS, CDR2 YYNGEE. The CDR3 here is CASSVGVGVAVTGELFF. In DNA, the CDR3 is TGTGCCAGCAGCGTAGGAGTTGGGGTAGCGGTTACCGGGGAGCTGTTTTTT.

This clonotype was counted ten times or more. V is TRBV29-1 and J is TRBJ1-1; no clear D gene. V gave up 1 base and J gave up 0 bases, with 9 bases separating them. This CDR3 has 14 amino acids. Per germline, CDR1 SQVTM and CDR2 ANQGSEA. The chain's CDR3 is CSVEALRVNTEAFF. The CDR3 DNA reads TGCAGCGTTGAAGCCCTGAGAGTGAACACTGAAGCTTTCTTT.

V usage is TRBV5-1 and J usage is TRBJ2-7; TRBD2 matches 9 bases. Germline V gene sequence: CDR1 SGHRS, CDR2 YFSETQ. The CDR3 loop spans 17 amino acids. The V segment lost 2 bases and the J segment 0 bases; nucleotides outside the gene matches: 9. CDR3 coding DNA: TGCGCCAGCAGCTTCGGGCCTAGCGGGATGAGCTCCTACGAGCAGTACTTC. It specifies CASSFGPSGMSSYEQYF.

The J gene is TRBJ1-1, the V gene TRBV7-7, with no clear D. Germline lookup yields CDR1 SSHAT and CDR2 FNYEAQ (reference sequence). Trimming took off 8 bases at V and 7 bases at J, with 11 bases between the two ends. The CDR3 has 11 amino acids. The CDR3 region is CASAKVDEAFF. The CDR3 DNA is TGTGCCAGCGCGAAAGTTGATGAAGCTTTCTTT.

This clonotype was detected many times. The chain carries TRBV29-1 and TRBJ2-7; D tentatively fits TRBD1 or TRBD2 (5 bases each). This CDR3 comprises 13 residues. V was pared by 6 bases and J by 5 bases, with 17 bases between. Germline assignment: CDR1 SQVTM and CDR2 ANQGSEA. In DNA, the CDR3 is TGCAGCGTAACCGGCGAGGGGCGAAACGAGCAGTACTTC. Its protein product is CSVTGEGRNEQYF.

This clonotype was seen at least ten times. The chain recombines TRBV29-1 with TRBJ2-1, with D hard to call. The CDR3 is 11 residues long. V was clipped by 4 bases and J by 5 bases, with 6 bases between them. Germline V gene lookup returns CDR1 SQVTM and CDR2 ANQGSEA. The CDR3 here is CSVGRNNEQFF. CDR3 nucleotide sequence: TGCAGCGTTGGACGGAACAATGAGCAGTTCTTC.

The rearrangement links TRBV7-2 to TRBJ2-3, with TRBD2 identical over 14 bases. J gave up 6 bases and V 3 bases, and 5 bases lay outside the gene matches. The CDR3 runs to 16 residues. CDR1 is SGHTA and CDR2 is FQGNSA in the germline V gene. The CDR3 reads CASSFAGTSGGDTQYF. The CDR3 bases are TGTGCCAGCAGCTTCGCCGGGACTAGCGGGGGTGATACGCAGTATTTT.

DNA of the CDR3: TGCAGCGTTGATGACCCGGGAGGGGAGCTGTTTTTT. Translated: CSVDDPGGELFF. The chain combines TRBV29-1 with TRBJ2-2; tentative D call: TRBD2 (5 bases). The CDR3 loop spans 12 amino acids. Per germline, CDR1 SQVTM and CDR2 ANQGSEA. The V gene lost 3 bases and the J gene lost 8 bases, with 10 bases spanning the gap.

This clonotype was counted only a few times. J is TRBJ2-7 and V is TRBV20-1; 7 positions agree with TRBD2. V trimming: 0 bases; J trimming: 4 bases; junction bases outside the gene matches: 9. This CDR3 comprises 15 residues. CDR1 and CDR2 (germline): DFQATT, SNEGSKA (reference sequence). DNA for the CDR3: TGCAGTGCTAGAGATTGGGGTAGCGGGTATTACGAGCAGTACTTC. Encoded protein: CSARDWGSGYYEQYF.